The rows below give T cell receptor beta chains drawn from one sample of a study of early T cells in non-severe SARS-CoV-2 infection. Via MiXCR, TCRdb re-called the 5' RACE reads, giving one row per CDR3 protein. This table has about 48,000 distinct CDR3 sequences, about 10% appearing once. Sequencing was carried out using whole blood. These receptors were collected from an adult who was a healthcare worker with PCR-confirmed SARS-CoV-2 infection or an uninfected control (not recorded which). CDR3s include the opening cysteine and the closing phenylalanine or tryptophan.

CSVEQGSGEQYF,12,TRBJ2-7,TRBV29-1
CASSLRGLDTQYF,13,TRBJ2-3,TRBV11-3
CASTYGPRYDEQFF,14,TRBJ2-1,TRBV6-5
CASSQVSGDEQFF,13,TRBJ2-1,TRBV3-1
CASSPQLLSSYNEQFF,16,TRBJ2-1,TRBV18
CASSQSTPEAFF,12,TRBJ1-1,TRBV7-9
CASSQAGGNSPLHF,14,TRBJ1-6,TRBV4-2
CAWSVGPEAFF,11,TRBJ1-1,TRBV30
CASRRTSGKSYEQYF,15,TRBJ2-7,TRBV12-3/TRBV12-4
CASSRWGVEETQYF,14,TRBJ2-5,TRBV5-4
CASSSIAETDTQYF,14,TRBJ2-3,TRBV7-9
CASSRYSNQPQHF,13,TRBJ1-5,TRBV7-2
CSAGEIQGNIQYF,13,TRBJ2-4,TRBV29-1
CASSSDSISNQPQHF,15,TRBJ1-5,TRBV19
CASSSRRNGDTQYF,14,TRBJ2-3,TRBV11-3
CASSLEDDGYSQETQYF,17,TRBJ2-5,TRBV7-9
CASSQDPRVADVTDTQYF,18,TRBJ2-3,TRBV14
CSVEKGGEQYF,11,TRBJ2-7,TRBV29-1
CASSSQTANEQYF,13,TRBJ2-7,TRBV12-3/TRBV12-4
CASSHPRGVEQYF,13,TRBJ2-7,TRBV4-1
CASKRWGYGYTF,12,TRBJ1-2,TRBV28
CASKTVSYEQYF,12,TRBJ2-7,TRBV6-5
CASSVDPNPTDTQYF,15,TRBJ2-3,TRBV9
CASSYSTSGGSIAYF,15,TRBJ2-7,TRBV6-5
CASSYSIVQGVWNEQFF,17,TRBJ2-1,TRBV6-5